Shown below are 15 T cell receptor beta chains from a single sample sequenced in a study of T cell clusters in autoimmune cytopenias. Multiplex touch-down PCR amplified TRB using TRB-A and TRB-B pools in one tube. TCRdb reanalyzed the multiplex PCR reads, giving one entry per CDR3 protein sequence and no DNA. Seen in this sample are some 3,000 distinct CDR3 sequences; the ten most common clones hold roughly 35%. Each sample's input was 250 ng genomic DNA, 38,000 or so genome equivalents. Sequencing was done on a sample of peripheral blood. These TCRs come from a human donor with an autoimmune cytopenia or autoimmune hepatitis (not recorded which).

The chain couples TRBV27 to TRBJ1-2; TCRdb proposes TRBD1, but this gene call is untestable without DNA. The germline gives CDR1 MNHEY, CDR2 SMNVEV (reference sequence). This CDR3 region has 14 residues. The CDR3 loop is CASSRTTGGLSYTF.

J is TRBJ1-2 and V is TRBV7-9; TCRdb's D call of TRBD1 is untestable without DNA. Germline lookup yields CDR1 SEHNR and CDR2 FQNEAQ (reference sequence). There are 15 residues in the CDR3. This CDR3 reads CASSSVKGLAKGYTF.

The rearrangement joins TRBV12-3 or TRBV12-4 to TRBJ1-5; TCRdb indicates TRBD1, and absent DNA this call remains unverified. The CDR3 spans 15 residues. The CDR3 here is CASSPQGSSNQPQHF.

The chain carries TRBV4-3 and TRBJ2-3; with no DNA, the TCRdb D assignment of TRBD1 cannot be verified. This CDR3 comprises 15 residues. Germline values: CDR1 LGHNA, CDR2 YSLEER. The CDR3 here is CASSQEWTDTDTQYF.

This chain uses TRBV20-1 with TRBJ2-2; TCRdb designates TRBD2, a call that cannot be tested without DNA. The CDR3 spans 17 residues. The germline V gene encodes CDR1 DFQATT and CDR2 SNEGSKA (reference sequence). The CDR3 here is CSVEGLAGVTNTGELFF.

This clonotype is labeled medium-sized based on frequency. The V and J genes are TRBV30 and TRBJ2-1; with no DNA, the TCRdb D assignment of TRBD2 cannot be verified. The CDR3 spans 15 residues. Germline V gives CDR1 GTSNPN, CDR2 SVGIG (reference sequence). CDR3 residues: CAWSALGTSGNEQFF.

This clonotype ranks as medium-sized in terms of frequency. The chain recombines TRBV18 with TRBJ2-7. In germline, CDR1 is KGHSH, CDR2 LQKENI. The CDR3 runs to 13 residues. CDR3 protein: CASSPRDSWEQYF. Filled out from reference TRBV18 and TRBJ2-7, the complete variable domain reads NAGVMQNPRHLVRRRGQEARLRCSPMKGHSHVYWYRQLPEEGLKFMVYLQKENIIDESGMPKERFSAEFPKEGPSILRIQQVVRGDSAAYFCASSPRDSWEQYFGPGTRLTVT.

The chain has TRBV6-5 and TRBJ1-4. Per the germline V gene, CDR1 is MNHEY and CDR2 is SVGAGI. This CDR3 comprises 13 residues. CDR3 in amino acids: CAISSAGFEKLFF.

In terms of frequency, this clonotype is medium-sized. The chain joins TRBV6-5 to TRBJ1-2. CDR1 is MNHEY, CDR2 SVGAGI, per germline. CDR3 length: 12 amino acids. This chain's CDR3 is CASRTPTYGYTF.

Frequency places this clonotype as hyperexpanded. The CDR3 region is CASTGQGAAYEQYF. This chain joins TRBV27 and TRBJ2-7; checking the TCRdb D call of TRBD1 is not possible without DNA. This CDR3 has 14 residues. Germline CDR1 reads MNHEY; CDR2 reads SMNVEV (reference sequence).

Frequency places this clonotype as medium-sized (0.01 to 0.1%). CDR3 residues: CASTNSALPGGRNEQFF. The chain recombines TRBV7-6 with TRBJ2-1; TCRdb selects TRBD1, and the lack of DNA leaves this call unchecked. The germline CDR1 and CDR2 sequences are SGHVS and FNYEAQ. This CDR3 is 17 amino acids long.

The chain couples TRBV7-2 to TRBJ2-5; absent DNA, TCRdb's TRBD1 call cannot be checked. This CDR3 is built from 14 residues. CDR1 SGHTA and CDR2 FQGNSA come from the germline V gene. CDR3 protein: CASSLGHIQETQYF.

CDR3 sequence: CASSLDPYGANEQFF. The J gene is TRBJ2-1, the V gene TRBV5-4; no DNA is available, so the TRBD1 call from TCRdb remains unchecked. The CDR3 is made up of 15 amino acids. Germline V gene lookup returns CDR1 SGHNT and CDR2 YYREEE (reference sequence).

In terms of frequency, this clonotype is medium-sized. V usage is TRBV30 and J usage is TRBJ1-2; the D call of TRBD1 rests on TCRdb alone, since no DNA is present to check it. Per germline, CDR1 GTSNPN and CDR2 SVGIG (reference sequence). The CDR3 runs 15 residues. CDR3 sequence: CAWSGVPGVGYGYTF.

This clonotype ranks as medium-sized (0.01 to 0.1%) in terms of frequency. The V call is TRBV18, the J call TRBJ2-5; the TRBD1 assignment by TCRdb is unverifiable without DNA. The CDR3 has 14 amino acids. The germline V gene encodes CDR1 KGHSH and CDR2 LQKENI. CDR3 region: CASSPGQGGETQYF.